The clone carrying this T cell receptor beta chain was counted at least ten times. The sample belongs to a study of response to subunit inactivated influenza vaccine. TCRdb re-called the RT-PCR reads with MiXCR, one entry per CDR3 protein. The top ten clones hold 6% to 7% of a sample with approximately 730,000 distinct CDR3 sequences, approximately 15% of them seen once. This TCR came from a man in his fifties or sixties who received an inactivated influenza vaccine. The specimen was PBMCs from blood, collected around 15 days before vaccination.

CDR3: CASSGLVGGGYNEQFF. CDR3 bases: TGCGCCAGCAGCGGCCTTGTTGGGGGGGGATACAATGAGCAGTTCTTC. This chain links TRBV5-1 with TRBJ2-1; 7 positions agree with TRBD2. The CDR3 consists of 16 residues. Looked up from germline, CDR1 is SGHRS and CDR2 is YFSETQ. V dropped 4 bases and J dropped 4; count of bases not matched to a gene: 11.